The 29 T cell receptor beta chains below all came from one sample that was sequenced in a study of blood T cell repertoires in COVID-19. Libraries were prepared by immunoSEQ multiplex PCR; TCRdb keeps only in-frame clonotypes and omits some of them. The table shows 150,000 to 200,000 clones, with about 90% occurring only once. The specimen sequenced was peripheral blood. Receptors were obtained from a man aged 55 to 70 with active or convalescent COVID-19.

The rearrangement joins TRBV6-5 to TRBJ1-3; D possibly corresponds to TRBD1 (5 bases). The germline V gene has CDR1 MNHEY and CDR2 SVGAGI. This CDR3 has 15 amino acids. V lost 5 bases and J lost 4, with 15 bases in between. The CDR3 sequence is CASSPTINRGNTIYF. The DNA of the CDR3 is TGTGCCAGCAGTCCTACAATCAACAGGGGAAACACCATATATTTT.

This clone was observed once. The chain uses TRBV29-1 and TRBJ2-3, with D uncertain. The V and J ends lost 4 bases and 5 bases respectively, with 10 bases between them. CDR1 is SQVTM and CDR2 is ANQGSEA in the germline V gene. This CDR3 has 12 residues. The CDR3 is CSVGQSGDTQYF. CDR3 coding DNA: TGCAGCGTTGGGCAGTCGGGAGATACGCAGTATTTT.

This clone was counted a single time. The chain has TRBV7-9 and TRBJ1-4; 10 bases fit TRBD1. This CDR3 is 18 amino acids long. The J segment lost 2 bases and the V segment lost 4 bases, leaving 10 bases of the junction unmatched. CDR1 is SEHNR, CDR2 FQNEAQ, per germline (reference sequence). The DNA of the CDR3 is TGTGCCAGCAGCTCCTGGACAGGGGGGCAGGTTACTAATGAAAAACTGTTTTTT. It yields the protein CASSSWTGGQVTNEKLFF.

The rearrangement joins TRBV10-3 to TRBJ1-5; 8 bases fit TRBD1. Germline V CDR1 and CDR2: ENHRY, SYGVKD. The CDR3 consists of 14 residues. The trim removed 0 bases at V and 6 bases at J, leaving 1 base unmatched. The CDR3 sequence: CAISESTGVQPQHF. The CDR3 DNA is TGTGCCATCAGTGAGTCGACAGGGGTTCAGCCCCAGCATTTT.

CDR3 nucleotide sequence: TGTGCCAGCAGCCAAGGGGCACTAGCCAATGAGCAGTTCTTC. The encoded protein is CASSQGALANEQFF. V and J are TRBV3-1 (or the pseudogene TRBV3-2) and TRBJ2-1; D may be TRBD2 (6 bases). The CDR3 runs to 14 residues. In germline, CDR1 is LGHDT, CDR2 YNNKEL (reference sequence). V was trimmed by 1 base and J by 6 bases, leaving 10 bases between them.

V usage is TRBV6-1 and J usage is TRBJ2-5; 11 positions match TRBD2. Germline trimming cut 2 bases from V and 1 base from J; bases unmatched to any gene: 3. Germline V gives CDR1 MNHNS, CDR2 SASEGT. This CDR3 contains 16 residues. In nucleotides, the CDR3 is TGTGCCAGCAGTGAACTAGCGGGGGGCCCCCAAGAGACCCAGTACTTC. It specifies CASSELAGGPQETQYF.

The rearrangement links TRBV4-2 to TRBJ1-4, with 9 bases lining up with TRBD1. Trimming at V came to 2 bases and at J to 5 bases, leaving 3 bases not matched to a gene. This CDR3 region has 15 residues. Looked up from germline, CDR1 is LGHNA and CDR2 is YNFKEQ. CDR3 sequence reads: CASSQSGTGNEKLFF. The CDR3 DNA sequence: TGTGCCAGCAGCCAATCCGGGACAGGGAATGAAAAACTGTTTTTT.

The chain is built from TRBV5-1 and TRBJ1-1; no reliable D call. CDR1 is SGHRS, CDR2 YFSETQ, per germline. The CDR3 covers 16 residues. The V gene lost 1 base and the J gene lost 5 bases, with 18 bases spanning the gap. CDR3: CASSLSGRPAETEAFF. The CDR3 DNA reads TGCGCCAGCAGCTTGTCTGGCCGACCGGCGGAGACTGAAGCTTTCTTT. The variable domain in full, with the rest retrieved from reference TRBV5-1 and TRBJ1-1, is KAGVTQTPRYLIKTRGQQVTLSCSPISGHRSVSWYQQTPGQGLQFLFEYFSETQRNKGNFPGRFSGRQFSNSRSEMNVSTLELGDSALYLCASSLSGRPAETEAFFGQGTRLTVV.

The rearrangement uses TRBV5-1 and TRBJ1-6, with D unclear. Germline values: CDR1 SGHRS, CDR2 YFSETQ. Trimming took off 0 bases at V and 7 bases at J, with 11 bases between the two ends. The CDR3 loop spans 15 amino acids. This chain's CDR3 is CASSLDSIMNSPLHF. CDR3 DNA: TGCGCCAGCAGCTTGGACAGTATTATGAATTCACCCCTCCACTTT.

This clone was recorded a few times. The chain employs TRBV27 and TRBJ1-2, with D tentatively TRBD1 (6 bases). V was clipped by 5 bases and J by 8 bases, with 18 bases between them. The CDR3 spans 14 residues. Germline CDR1 MNHEY, CDR2 SMNVEV (reference sequence). CDR3 protein: CASSPWGGRVGYTF. The CDR3 bases are TGTGCCAGCAGTCCATGGGGGGGCAGGGTCGGCTACACCTTC.

The chain recombines TRBV29-1 with TRBJ2-1; D is unresolved. The CDR3 spans 11 residues. V lost 1 base and J 6 bases, leaving 4 bases between the germline ends. Germline V gene data show CDR1 as SQVTM and CDR2 as ANQGSEA. CDR3 sequence (DNA): TGCAGCGTTGAAGTTATCAATGAGCAGTTCTTC. Protein: CSVEVINEQFF.

The DNA of the CDR3 is TGTGCCAGCAGTTTACAGGACAGGGTTGGCTACACCTTC. It specifies CASSLQDRVGYTF. The chain recombines TRBV12-3 or TRBV12-4 with TRBJ1-2; 8 bases match TRBD1. V was pared by 2 bases and J by 7 bases, with 3 bases of the junction left unmatched. The CDR3 sequence is 13 residues long.

The chain recombines TRBV29-1 with TRBJ1-4; D remains unclear. CDR3 size: 12 residues. Germline V CDR1 and CDR2: SQVTM, ANQGSEA. V lost 4 bases and J lost 8, with 11 bases in between. The CDR3 DNA reads TGCAGCGTTGGGGAGAGAGAGGAAAAACTGTTTTTT. It codes for CSVGEREEKLFF.

V and J are TRBV14 and TRBJ2-7; D ambiguous. The V end lost 1 base, the J end lost 7 bases, and 14 bases lay between the germline ends. The V gene's germline CDR1 is SGHDN and CDR2 FVKESK. This CDR3 comprises 14 residues. The DNA of the CDR3 is TGTGCCAGCAGCCAAGCCTTGATAACCGGGGAGCAGTACTTC. It translates to CASSQALITGEQYF.

In this sample, this clone turned up once. This chain uses TRBV9 with TRBJ2-7; 7 nucleotides line up with TRBD1. The ends lost 0 bases at V and 7 bases at J; junction bases unmatched: 7. This CDR3 has 14 residues. Germline V gene lookup returns CDR1 SGDLS and CDR2 YYNGEE. Here the CDR3 reads CASSVEGRTGEQYF. In DNA form, the CDR3 reads TGTGCCAGCAGCGTAGAGGGACGGACAGGAGAGCAGTACTTC. Complete variable domain (other parts from reference TRBV9 and TRBJ2-7): DSGVTQTPKHLITATGQRVTLRCSPRSGDLSVYWYQQSLDQGLQFLIQYYNGEERAKGNILERFSAQQFPDLHSELNLSSLELGDSALYFCASSVEGRTGEQYFGPGTRLTVT.

This clone came up many times. This chain uses TRBV19 with TRBJ1-1; a possible D gene is TRBD1 (6 bases). V was clipped by 6 bases and J by 4 bases, with 12 bases between them. Germline loops: CDR1 LNHDA, CDR2 SQIVND (reference sequence). This CDR3 spans 13 amino acids. CDR3 region: CASSGGLVTEAFF. CDR3 nucleotides: TGTGCCAGTAGCGGGGGGCTCGTCACTGAAGCTTTCTTT.

This clone was seen just once. This rearrangement joins TRBV29-1 to TRBJ1-2, with no clear D. This CDR3 is built from 13 residues. Trimming removed 6 bases from V and 2 bases from J, with 13 bases in between. From germline, CDR1 is SQVTM and CDR2 ANQGSEA. The CDR3 protein is CSVYGTGNYGYTF. CDR3 DNA sequence: TGCAGCGTCTACGGAACGGGGAACTATGGCTACACCTTC.

The rearrangement links TRBV2 to TRBJ2-7; 10 bases agree with TRBD1. The CDR3 loop spans 12 amino acids. The V gene's germline CDR1 is SNHLY and CDR2 FYNNEI. Trimming removed 6 bases from V and 13 bases from J; junction bases left unmatched: 9. CDR3 DNA: TGTGCCAGCAGGGTCGACAGGGGGCGCGGATACTTC. This translates into CASRVDRGRGYF.

The chain employs TRBV2 and TRBJ1-5; D gene unclear. V was pared by 4 bases and J by 0 bases, with 4 bases between. CDR3 size: 13 residues. Germline assignment: CDR1 SNHLY and CDR2 FYNNEI. DNA of the CDR3: TGTGCCAGCAGTGTAGATAGCAATCAGCCCCAGCATTTT. Its translation is CASSVDSNQPQHF.

The rearrangement joins TRBV27 to TRBJ2-7, with D tentatively TRBD1 (5 bases). The germline V gene has CDR1 MNHEY and CDR2 SMNVEV (reference sequence). The CDR3 runs 12 residues. V shed 0 bases and J shed 11 bases, with 11 bases lying between them. The CDR3 DNA reads as TGTGCCAGCAGTTTATCGAATGGACACAAGTACTTC. The encoded protein is CASSLSNGHKYF.

In its sample, this clone was seen once. The rearrangement joins TRBV5-5 to TRBJ1-3; D might be TRBD1 (6 bases). The CDR3 is 14 amino acids. Trimming took 1 base from V and 4 from J, leaving 9 bases between them. CDR1 and CDR2 from the germline V gene are SGHKS and YYEKEE (reference sequence). The CDR3: CASSLYRVGNTIYF. In nucleotides, the CDR3 is TGTGCCAGCAGCTTGTACAGGGTCGGAAACACCATATATTTT.

The CDR3 sequence: CASSLKSAGGTDTQYF. CDR3 nucleotide sequence: TGTGCCAGCAGCTTAAAGTCTGCGGGGGGCACAGATACGCAGTATTTT. This chain uses TRBV7-3 with TRBJ2-3, with 7 bases matching TRBD2. With V trimmed by 1 base and J by 1 base, 5 bases remained unmatched. Germline CDR1 and CDR2: SGHTA and FQGTGA. This CDR3 comprises 16 residues.

J is TRBJ2-4 and V is TRBV3-1 (or the pseudogene TRBV3-2), with D perhaps matching TRBD2 (6 bases). The germline CDR1 and CDR2 sequences are LGHDT and YNNKEL (reference sequence). With 3 bases removed from V and 10 bases from J, the gap between germline ends came to 22 bases. The CDR3 runs to 16 residues. The CDR3 region has the DNA TGTGCCAGCAGCCAGGCGGGCAGAGGAGGGACGCTAATTCAGTACTTC. Translated: CASSQAGRGGTLIQYF.

The V and J genes are TRBV20-1 and TRBJ1-1, with 9 bases aligning to TRBD1. CDR3 size: 14 residues. The germline V gene has CDR1 DFQATT and CDR2 SNEGSKA (reference sequence). V lost 3 bases, J lost 3 bases, and 5 bases stayed unmatched. This CDR3 is CSASYRGLDTEAFF. The CDR3 DNA sequence: TGCAGTGCTAGTTACAGGGGGCTGGACACTGAAGCTTTCTTT.

This clone has only a few counts. V gene TRBV10-3 combines with J gene TRBJ2-1; 9 positions agree with TRBD1. V shed 6 bases, J shed 4 bases, and the junction held 4 bases outside the gene matches. Germline V gives CDR1 ENHRY, CDR2 SYGVKD. The CDR3 spans 14 residues. The CDR3 spells CAIRPGQGYNEQFF. CDR3 sequence (DNA): TGTGCCATCAGACCGGGACAGGGATACAATGAGCAGTTCTTC.

The chain has TRBV7-3 and TRBJ2-7; 9 positions agree with TRBD1. V dropped 5 bases and J dropped 3; count of bases not matched to a gene: 8. CDR3 length: 15 amino acids. Germline V gives CDR1 SGHTA, CDR2 FQGTGA. The CDR3 region is CASSKTGTGNYEQYF. The CDR3 DNA reads TGTGCCAGCAGCAAGACCGGGACAGGGAACTACGAGCAGTACTTC.

The chain employs TRBV2 and TRBJ1-5; TRBD1 is a possible D gene (6 bases). The CDR3 sequence is 13 residues long. Germline CDR1 and CDR2: SNHLY and FYNNEI. V dropped 7 bases and J dropped 5 bases, with 12 bases sitting between them. CDR3 nucleotides: TGTGCCAGCACCCTGACAGGCGATCAGCCCCAGCATTTT. Protein sequence: CASTLTGDQPQHF.

The chain carries TRBV25-1 and TRBJ2-1; 9 bases agree with TRBD2. The CDR3 consists of 16 residues. Trimming removed 5 bases from V and 4 bases from J; junction bases left unmatched: 9. Germline lookup yields CDR1 MGHDK and CDR2 SYGVNS. The CDR3 here is CASSLRLAVGYNEQFF. For the CDR3, the DNA is TGTGCCAGCAGTCTTCGACTAGCGGTTGGGTACAATGAGCAGTTCTTC. The whole variable domain, remainder taken from reference TRBV25-1 and TRBJ2-1, is EADIYQTPRYLVIGTGKKITLECSQTMGHDKMYWYQQDPGMELHLIHYSYGVNSTEKGDLSSESTVSRIRTEHFPLTLESARPSHTSQYLCASSLRLAVGYNEQFFGPGTRLTVL.

The rearrangement links TRBV6-6 to TRBJ2-1; 9 bases align to TRBD1. The trim removed 2 bases at V and 7 bases at J, leaving 6 bases unmatched. The CDR3 runs to 15 residues. Germline CDR1 is MNHNY and CDR2 is SVGAGI (reference sequence). CDR3 in amino acids: CASSYTGQGRNEQFF. As DNA, the CDR3 is TGTGCCAGCAGTTACACGGGACAGGGTAGAAATGAGCAGTTCTTC.